Listed below are T cell receptor beta chains from one sample, sequenced in a study of blood T cells in healthy people across ages. TCRdb re-called the 5' RACE reads through MiXCR, storing one row per CDR3 protein. The sample lists 650,000 to 1,000,000 distinct CDR3 sequences, about 36% occurring once. The source material was blood. Receptors originate from a man between 18 and 35 years old in good health. Each CDR3 is given with its conserved first and last residue. Clone size is not always given. Where it is, it says once, few, many or a class for expanded clones.

j_gene	abundance	v_gene	CDR3aa
.	.	TRBV2	CASEGGTGYEQYF
.	.	TRBV5-1	CASRSQTSGYYEQYF
TRBJ2-4	few	TRBV12-3/TRBV12-4	CASSFSALAKNIQYF
TRBJ1-1	few	TRBV20-1	CSARATFGQGAMNTEAFF
TRBJ1-6	many	TRBV5-1	CASSPREGSDSPLHF
TRBJ2-3	many	TRBV2	CASSEAGGTDTQYF
TRBJ2-3	many	TRBV20-1	CSARIQRGTTDTQYF
.	.	TRBV12-3/TRBV12-4	CASILGREETQYF
TRBJ2-7	.	TRBV27	CASSPGTGVMYNEQYF
TRBJ1-1	few	TRBV25-1	CASGRSNTEAFF
TRBJ1-4	.	TRBV4-2	CASSQDWRNSFRKLFF
TRBJ2-1	.	TRBV6-1	CASSLQTGPAGVYNEQFF
TRBJ2-2	.	TRBV4-1	CASSQAWEHRKKTGELFF
TRBJ2-3	.	TRBV6-6	CASSLLEYRADTQYF
TRBJ2-5	.	TRBV7-2	CASSLGGEFQETQYF
TRBJ2-1	many	TRBV20-1	CSARISGGPFNEQFF
TRBJ1-6	few	TRBV3-1	CASSLQGGVNSPLHF
TRBJ2-5	many	TRBV9	CASSVMTGQQETQYF
TRBJ2-1	.	TRBV12-3/TRBV12-4	CASSSHDRVRNEQFF
TRBJ2-5	few	TRBV29-1	CSETQGTETQYF